These 15 T cell receptor beta chains share one sample of origin, sequenced in a study of neoadjuvant anti-PD-1 for oral cavity cancer. The data were produced by immunoSEQ multiplex PCR, yet TCRdb's version contains in-frame clones alone and is incomplete. The sample lists about 8,000 clones, 55% to 75% occurring once. As to time point: after neoadjuvant nivolumab, at surgical resection. The material sequenced was PBMCs, taken after nivolumab (anti-PD-1) treatment. The receptors were gathered from a person aged 40 to 85 with oral cavity squamous cell carcinoma.

This clone was picked up one time. V gene TRBV7-2 combines with J gene TRBJ2-5, with TRBD1 matching 8 bases. Germline lookup yields CDR1 SGHTA and CDR2 FQGNSA. The CDR3 has 15 residues. With V trimmed by 2 bases and J by 4 bases, 6 bases remained unmatched. CDR3 region: CASSLSGQGGETQYF. Here the CDR3 DNA reads TGTGCCAGCAGCTTAAGCGGACAGGGCGGAGAGACCCAGTACTTC. Looking up the rest from reference TRBV7-2 and TRBJ2-5 gives the full variable domain: GAGVSQSPSNKVTEKGKDVELRCDPISGHTALYWYRQSLGQGLEFLIYFQGNSAPDKSGLPSDRFSAERTGGSVSTLTIQRTQQEDSAVYLCASSLSGQGGETQYFGPGTRLLVL.

This clone was observed a few times. This chain uses TRBV9 with TRBJ1-2; D remains unclear. The V gene lost 4 bases and the J gene lost 7 bases, with 14 bases spanning the gap. The CDR3 is 13 residues long. Germline V CDR1 and CDR2: SGDLS, YYNGEE. CDR3 sequence: CASSPDEVFGYTF. As DNA, the CDR3 is TGTGCCAGCAGCCCGGATGAGGTTTTTGGCTACACCTTC.

This rearrangement joins TRBV2 to TRBJ1-1; possible D gene TRBD1, 5 bases. Looked up from germline, CDR1 is SNHLY and CDR2 is FYNNEI. The ends were cut back, 5 bases at V and 1 base at J, with 11 bases in the middle. The CDR3 is made up of 14 amino acids. CDR3 in DNA: TGTGCCAGCAGTTCGGGACTCAAGAACACTGAAGCTTTCTTT. It encodes CASSSGLKNTEAFF.

V usage is TRBV15 and J usage is TRBJ1-4; 7 bases line up with TRBD1. Germline V gene lookup returns CDR1 LNHNV and CDR2 YYDKDF (reference sequence). Germline trimming cut 6 bases from V and 8 bases from J; bases unmatched to any gene: 9. CDR3 size: 14 residues. The CDR3: CATRRYRGDEKLFF. The CDR3 DNA follows: TGTGCCACCAGGAGATACAGGGGCGACGAAAAACTGTTTTTT.

This clone was detected a few times. The chain carries TRBV19 and TRBJ2-2; D unresolved. Germline V gene sequence: CDR1 LNHDA, CDR2 SQIVND (reference sequence). With 4 bases removed from V and 0 bases from J, the gap between germline ends came to 3 bases. This CDR3 has 13 residues. This CDR3 is CASSNPNTGELFF. The CDR3 DNA reads TGTGCCAGTAGTAATCCGAACACCGGGGAGCTGTTTTTT. Complete variable domain (other parts from reference TRBV19 and TRBJ2-2): DGGITQSPKYLFRKEGQNVTLSCEQNLNHDAMYWYRQDPGQGLRLIYYSQIVNDFQKGDIAEGYSVSREKKESFPLTVTSAQKNPTAFYLCASSNPNTGELFFGEGSRLTVL.

The rearrangement uses TRBV7-9 and TRBJ2-7; perhaps D is TRBD1 or TRBD2 (5 bases each). V lost 5 bases, J lost 6 bases, and 11 bases lay in between. This CDR3 has 12 residues. Germline V gene sequence: CDR1 SEHNR, CDR2 FQNEAQ (reference sequence). The CDR3 reads CASSRGAGEQYF. DNA for the CDR3: TGTGCCAGCAGCCGAGGGGCAGGCGAGCAGTACTTC.

The chain has TRBV7-9 and TRBJ1-1; D may be TRBD1 (6 bases). The CDR3 covers 14 residues. Germline CDR1 reads SEHNR; CDR2 reads FQNEAQ (reference sequence). The V and J ends lost 5 bases and 3 bases respectively, with 13 bases between them. CDR3 sequence: CASSKQGGDTEAFF. The CDR3 region has the DNA TGTGCCAGCAGCAAACAGGGAGGGGACACTGAAGCTTTCTTT.

The chain recombines TRBV13 with TRBJ2-5; 9 bases line up with TRBD2. V lost 5 bases to trimming and J lost 9 bases; unmatched junction nucleotides: 16. This CDR3 is built from 16 residues. Germline V lookup: CDR1 PRHDT, CDR2 FYEKMQ (reference sequence). The CDR3 DNA sequence: TGTGCCAGCAGCGGACGGGGCGGGGGGGCCCCTATGGCCCAGTACTTC. Translated, it gives CASSGRGGGAPMAQYF.

The chain employs TRBV4-1 and TRBJ2-7; 10 nucleotides line up with TRBD1. Germline V CDR1 and CDR2: MGHRA, YSYEKL. V shed 1 base and J 4 bases; nucleotides not matched to a gene: 7. The CDR3 has 16 amino acids. Here the CDR3 DNA reads TGCGCCAGCAGCCAAGTAGGGACAGGGGCCCGATACGAGCAGTACTTC. As protein: CASSQVGTGARYEQYF.

This sequence joins TRBV4-3 and TRBJ1-6; maybe TRBD1 (5 bases). The length of the CDR3 is 16 residues. Per the germline V gene, CDR1 is LGHNA and CDR2 is YSLEER. V lost 1 base and J lost 1, with 8 bases in between. The chain's CDR3 is CASSQGGGSYNSPLHF. CDR3 in DNA: TGCGCCAGCAGCCAAGGGGGGGGGTCCTATAATTCACCCCTCCACTTT.

The V gene is TRBV6-5, the J gene TRBJ1-3, with 7 bases matching TRBD1. The CDR3 is 15 residues long. Germline V gene data show CDR1 as MNHEY and CDR2 as SVGAGI. V gave up 6 bases and J gave up 2 bases; unmatched junction bases: 7. DNA for the CDR3: TGTGCCAGCAGAGCCGACAGGGTGGCTGGAAACACCATATATTTT. Translated, it gives CASRADRVAGNTIYF.

The chain carries TRBV2 and TRBJ1-2; D remains unclear. The CDR3 runs to 13 residues. Germline V gene sequence: CDR1 SNHLY, CDR2 FYNNEI. The V gene lost 8 bases and the J gene lost 2 bases, with 12 bases spanning the gap. The CDR3 sequence: CASEGSRNYGYTF. CDR3 DNA sequence: TGTGCCAGCGAGGGTTCTCGCAACTATGGCTACACCTTC.

The gene calls are TRBV7-9 and TRBJ1-2; D may be TRBD1 (6 bases). The V end lost 4 bases, the J end lost 5 bases, and 26 bases lay between the germline ends. The CDR3 spans 18 residues. Germline V lookup: CDR1 SEHNR, CDR2 FQNEAQ (reference sequence). The CDR3, as DNA: TGTGCCAGCAGCTGGATGTCGATCGGGGGCCCCAATGGGTATGGCTACACCTTC. Translated, it gives CASSWMSIGGPNGYGYTF. Using reference TRBV7-9 and TRBJ1-2 for the parts outside the CDR3, the full variable domain is DTGVSQNPRHKITKRGQNVTFRCDPISEHNRLYWYRQTLGQGPEFLTYFQNEAQLEKSRLLSDRFSAERPKGSFSTLEIQRTEQGDSAMYLCASSWMSIGGPNGYGYTFGSGTRLTVV.

This clone appeared a few times. The rearrangement links TRBV27 to TRBJ1-1, with D maybe TRBD1 (6 bases). The V gene lost 8 bases and the J gene lost 5 bases, with 21 bases spanning the gap. There are 15 residues in the CDR3. The germline V gene encodes CDR1 MNHEY and CDR2 SMNVEV (reference sequence). The CDR3 here is CASRARGGRGTEAFF. Written as DNA, the CDR3 is TGTGCCAGCCGCGCTAGGGGGGGCAGAGGGACTGAAGCTTTCTTT.

The chain employs TRBV4-1 and TRBJ2-1; 13 positions agree with TRBD2. Trimming removed 0 bases from V and 3 bases from J; junction bases left unmatched: 5. The CDR3 has 18 residues. The V gene's germline CDR1 is MGHRA and CDR2 YSYEKL. The CDR3 spells CASSQEPGLAGDYNEQFF. The CDR3 DNA reads TGCGCCAGCAGCCAAGAGCCCGGACTAGCGGGGGACTACAATGAGCAGTTCTTC.